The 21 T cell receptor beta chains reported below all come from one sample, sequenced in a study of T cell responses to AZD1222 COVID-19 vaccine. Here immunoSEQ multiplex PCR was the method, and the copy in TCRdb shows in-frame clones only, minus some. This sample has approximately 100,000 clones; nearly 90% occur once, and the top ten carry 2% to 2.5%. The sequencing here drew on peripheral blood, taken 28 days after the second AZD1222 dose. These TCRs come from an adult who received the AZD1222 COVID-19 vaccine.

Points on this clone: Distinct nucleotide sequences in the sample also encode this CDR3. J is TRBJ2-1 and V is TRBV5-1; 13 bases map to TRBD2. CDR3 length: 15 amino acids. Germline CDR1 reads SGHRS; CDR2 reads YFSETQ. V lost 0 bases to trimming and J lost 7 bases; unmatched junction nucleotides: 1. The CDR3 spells CASSLGLAGGNEQFF. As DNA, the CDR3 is TGCGCCAGCAGCTTGGGACTAGCGGGAGGTAATGAGCAGTTCTTC. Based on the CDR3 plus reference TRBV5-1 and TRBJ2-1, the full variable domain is KAGVTQTPRYLIKTRGQQVTLSCSPISGHRSVSWYQQTPGQGLQFLFEYFSETQRNKGNFPGRFSGRQFSNSRSEMNVSTLELGDSALYLCASSLGLAGGNEQFFGPGTRLTVL.

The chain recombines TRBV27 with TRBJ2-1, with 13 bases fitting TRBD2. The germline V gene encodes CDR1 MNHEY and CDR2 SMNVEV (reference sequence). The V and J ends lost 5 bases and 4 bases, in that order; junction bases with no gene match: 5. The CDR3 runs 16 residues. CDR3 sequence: CASSRTSGSLYNEQFF. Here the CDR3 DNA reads TGTGCCAGCAGTCGGACTAGCGGGAGTTTATACAATGAGCAGTTCTTC.

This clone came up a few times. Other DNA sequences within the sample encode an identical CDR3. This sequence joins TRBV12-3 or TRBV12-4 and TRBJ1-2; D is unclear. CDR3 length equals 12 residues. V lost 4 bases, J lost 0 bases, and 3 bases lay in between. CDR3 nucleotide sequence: TGTGCCAGCAGTTACACTAACTATGGCTACACCTTC. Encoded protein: CASSYTNYGYTF.

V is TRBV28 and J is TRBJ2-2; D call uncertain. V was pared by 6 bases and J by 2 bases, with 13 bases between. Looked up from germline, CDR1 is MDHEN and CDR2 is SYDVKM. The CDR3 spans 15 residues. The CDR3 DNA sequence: TGTGCCAGCAGCCTGGCCGGGCCCAACACCGGGGAGCTGTTTTTT. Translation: CASSLAGPNTGELFF. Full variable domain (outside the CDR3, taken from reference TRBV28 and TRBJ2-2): DVKVTQSSRYLVKRTGEKVFLECVQDMDHENMFWYRQDPGLGLRLIYFSYDVKMKEKGDIPEGYSVSREKKERFSLILESASTNQTSMYLCASSLAGPNTGELFFGEGSRLTVL.

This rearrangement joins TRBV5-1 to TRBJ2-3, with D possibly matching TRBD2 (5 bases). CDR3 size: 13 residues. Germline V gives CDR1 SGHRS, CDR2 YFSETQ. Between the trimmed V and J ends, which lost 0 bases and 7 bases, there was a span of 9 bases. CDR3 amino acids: CASSLDGKNTQYF. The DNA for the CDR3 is TGCGCCAGCAGCTTGGACGGGAAAAATACGCAGTATTTT.

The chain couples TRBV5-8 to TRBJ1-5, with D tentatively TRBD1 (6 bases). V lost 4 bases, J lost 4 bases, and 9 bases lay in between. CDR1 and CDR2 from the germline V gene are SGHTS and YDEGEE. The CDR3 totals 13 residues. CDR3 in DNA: TGTGCCAGCAGCGAGGACAGAAATCAGCCCCAGCATTTT. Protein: CASSEDRNQPQHF.

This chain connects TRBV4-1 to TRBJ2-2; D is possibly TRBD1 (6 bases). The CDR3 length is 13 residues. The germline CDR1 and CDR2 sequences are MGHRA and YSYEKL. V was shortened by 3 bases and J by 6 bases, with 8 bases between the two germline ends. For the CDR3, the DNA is TGCGCCAGCAGCCACAGGGGCTCCGGGGAGCTGTTTTTT. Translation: CASSHRGSGELFF.

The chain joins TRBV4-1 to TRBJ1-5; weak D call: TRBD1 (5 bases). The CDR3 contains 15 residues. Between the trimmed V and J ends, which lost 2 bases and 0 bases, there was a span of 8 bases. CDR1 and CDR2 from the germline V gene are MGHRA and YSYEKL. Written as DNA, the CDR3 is TGCGCCAGCAGCCAACAGGGAAATAGCAATCAGCCCCAGCATTTT. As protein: CASSQQGNSNQPQHF.

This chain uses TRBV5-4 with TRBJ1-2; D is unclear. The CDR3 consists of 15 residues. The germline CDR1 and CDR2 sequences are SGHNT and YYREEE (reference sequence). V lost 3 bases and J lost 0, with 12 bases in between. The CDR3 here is CASSSLGDTNYGYTF. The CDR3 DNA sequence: TGTGCCAGCAGCTCGCTCGGGGATACTAACTATGGCTACACCTTC.

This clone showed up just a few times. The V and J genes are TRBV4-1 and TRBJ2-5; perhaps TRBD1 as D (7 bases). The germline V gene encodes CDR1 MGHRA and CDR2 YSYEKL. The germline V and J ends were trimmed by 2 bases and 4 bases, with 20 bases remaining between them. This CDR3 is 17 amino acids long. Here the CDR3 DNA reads TGCGCCAGCAGCCAAACCCTTAACAGGGGACTCCCAGAGACCCAGTACTTC. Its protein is CASSQTLNRGLPETQYF.

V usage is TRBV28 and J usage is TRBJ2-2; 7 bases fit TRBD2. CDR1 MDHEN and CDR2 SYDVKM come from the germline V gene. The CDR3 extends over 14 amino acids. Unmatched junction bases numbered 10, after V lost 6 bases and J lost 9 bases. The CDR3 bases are TGTGCCAGCAGAGTCGGGACTAACTTCCGGGAGCTGTTTTTT. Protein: CASRVGTNFRELFF.

The CDR3 region is CASSEGTGGNQPQHF. CDR3 nucleotide sequence: TGTGCCAGCAGTGAGGGGACAGGGGGCAATCAGCCCCAGCATTTT. This sequence joins TRBV6-4 and TRBJ1-5; 10 bases match TRBD1. The CDR3 has 15 amino acids. The trim removed 3 bases at V and 2 bases at J, leaving 1 base unmatched. Germline lookup yields CDR1 MRHNA and CDR2 SNTAGT.

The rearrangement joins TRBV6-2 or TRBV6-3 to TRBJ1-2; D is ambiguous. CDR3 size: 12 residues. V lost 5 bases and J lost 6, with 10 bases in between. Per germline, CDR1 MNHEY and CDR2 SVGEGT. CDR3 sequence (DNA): TGTGCCAGCAGTCGGATGAAAGATGGCTACACCTTC. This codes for CASSRMKDGYTF.

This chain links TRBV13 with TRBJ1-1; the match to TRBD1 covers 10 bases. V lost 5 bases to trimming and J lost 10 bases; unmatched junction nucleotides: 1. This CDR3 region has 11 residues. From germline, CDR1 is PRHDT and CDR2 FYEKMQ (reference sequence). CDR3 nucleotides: TGTGCCAGCAGCGGACAGGGGGGAGCTTTCTTT. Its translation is CASSGQGGAFF.

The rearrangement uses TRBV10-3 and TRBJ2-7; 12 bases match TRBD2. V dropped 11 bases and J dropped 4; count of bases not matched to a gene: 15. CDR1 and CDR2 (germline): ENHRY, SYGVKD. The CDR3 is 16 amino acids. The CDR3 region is CASTTSGLAGLYEQYF. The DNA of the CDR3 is TGTGCCTCGACCACTTCCGGACTAGCGGGGCTTTACGAGCAGTACTTC.

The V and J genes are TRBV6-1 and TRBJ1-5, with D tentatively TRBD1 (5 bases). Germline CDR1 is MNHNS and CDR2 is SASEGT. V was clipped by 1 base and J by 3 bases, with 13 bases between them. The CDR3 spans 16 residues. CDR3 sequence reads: CASSEVLGLNNQPQHF. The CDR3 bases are TGTGCCAGCAGTGAAGTTCTGGGACTAAACAATCAGCCCCAGCATTTT.

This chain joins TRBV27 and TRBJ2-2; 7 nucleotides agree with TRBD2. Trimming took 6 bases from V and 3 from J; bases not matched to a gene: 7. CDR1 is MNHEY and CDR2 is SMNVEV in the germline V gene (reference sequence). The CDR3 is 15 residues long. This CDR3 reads CASRAGFRHTGELFF. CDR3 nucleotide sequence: TGTGCCAGCAGAGCGGGATTCCGACACACCGGGGAGCTGTTTTTT.

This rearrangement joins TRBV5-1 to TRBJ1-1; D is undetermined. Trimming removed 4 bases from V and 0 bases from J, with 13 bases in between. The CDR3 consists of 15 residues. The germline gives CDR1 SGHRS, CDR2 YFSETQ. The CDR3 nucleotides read TGCGCCAGCAGCCGGGATGGGCACGTGAACACTGAAGCTTTCTTT. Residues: CASSRDGHVNTEAFF.

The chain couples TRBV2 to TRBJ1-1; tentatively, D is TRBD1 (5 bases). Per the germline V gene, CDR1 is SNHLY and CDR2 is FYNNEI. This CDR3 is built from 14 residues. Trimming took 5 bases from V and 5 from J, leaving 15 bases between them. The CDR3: CASSLIGEGTEAFF. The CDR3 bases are TGTGCCAGCAGTTTGATTGGGGAGGGGACTGAAGCTTTCTTT.

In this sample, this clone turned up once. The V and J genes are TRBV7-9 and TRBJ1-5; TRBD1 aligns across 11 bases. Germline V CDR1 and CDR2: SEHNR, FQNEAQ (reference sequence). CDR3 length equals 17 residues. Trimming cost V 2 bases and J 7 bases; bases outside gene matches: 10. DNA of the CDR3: TGTGCCAGCAGCTTAATGGCCGGGACAGGGGGAAACCAGCCCCAGCATTTT. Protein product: CASSLMAGTGGNQPQHF.

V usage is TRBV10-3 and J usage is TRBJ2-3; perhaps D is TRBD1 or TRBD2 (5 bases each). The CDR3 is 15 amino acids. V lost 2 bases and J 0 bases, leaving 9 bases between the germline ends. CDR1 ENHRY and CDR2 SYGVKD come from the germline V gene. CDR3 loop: CAISEARGSTDTQYF. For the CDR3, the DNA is TGTGCCATCAGTGAGGCGAGGGGTAGCACAGATACGCAGTATTTT.